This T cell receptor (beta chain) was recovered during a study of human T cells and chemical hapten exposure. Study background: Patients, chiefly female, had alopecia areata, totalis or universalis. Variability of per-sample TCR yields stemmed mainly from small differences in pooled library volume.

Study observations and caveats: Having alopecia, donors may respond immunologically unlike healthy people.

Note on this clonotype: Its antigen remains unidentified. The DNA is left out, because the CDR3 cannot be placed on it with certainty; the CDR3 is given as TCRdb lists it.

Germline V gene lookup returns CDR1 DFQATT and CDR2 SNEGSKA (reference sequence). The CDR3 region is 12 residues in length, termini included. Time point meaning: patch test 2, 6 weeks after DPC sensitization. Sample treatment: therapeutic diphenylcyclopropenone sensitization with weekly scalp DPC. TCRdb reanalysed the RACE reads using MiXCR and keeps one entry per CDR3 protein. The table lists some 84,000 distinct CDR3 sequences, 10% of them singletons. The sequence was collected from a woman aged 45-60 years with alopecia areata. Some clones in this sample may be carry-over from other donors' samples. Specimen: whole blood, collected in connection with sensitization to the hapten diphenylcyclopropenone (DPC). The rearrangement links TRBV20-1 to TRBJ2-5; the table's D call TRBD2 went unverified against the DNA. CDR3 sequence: CSARVAGGAQYF.